A single sample is the source of the 6 T cell receptor beta chains below, sequenced in a study of PD-1 blockade in classical Hodgkin lymphoma. Every patient experienced relapse after autologous stem cell transplantation, and brentuximab vedotin exposure varied. Here immunoSEQ multiplex PCR was the method, and the copy in TCRdb shows in-frame clones only, minus some. Of about 94,000 clones in the sample, approximately 92% were seen once. The material was peripheral blood mononuclear cells (PBMCs), obtained before the second cycle of nivolumab. These receptors were taken from a human donor with classical Hodgkin lymphoma.

V usage is TRBV9 and J usage is TRBJ2-2; D may be TRBD2 (5 bases). Germline CDR1 and CDR2: SGDLS and YYNGEE. Trimming took 0 bases from V and 5 from J, leaving 8 bases between them. The CDR3 loop spans 14 amino acids. The CDR3 loop reads CASSVAEGTGELFF. The CDR3 region has the DNA TGTGCCAGCAGCGTAGCTGAGGGTACCGGGGAGCTGTTTTTT.

CDR3 sequence (DNA): TGTGCCAGCAGCCGACAGAGCATGAACACTGAAGCTTTCTTT. Translating it yields CASSRQSMNTEAFF. The rearrangement uses TRBV27 and TRBJ1-1, with D maybe TRBD1 (5 bases). CDR1 is MNHEY and CDR2 is SMNVEV in the germline V gene (reference sequence). The CDR3 is made up of 14 amino acids. Trimming took off 6 bases at V and 0 bases at J, with 11 bases between the two ends.

The chain has TRBV7-9 and TRBJ2-1; TRBD1 is a possible D gene (6 bases). Trimming took off 2 bases at V and 6 bases at J, with 8 bases between the two ends. The CDR3 spans 13 residues. Germline loops: CDR1 SEHNR, CDR2 FQNEAQ (reference sequence). This chain's CDR3 is CASSLPGVNEQFF. CDR3 coding DNA: TGTGCCAGCAGCTTACCAGGGGTCAATGAGCAGTTCTTC.

V is TRBV28 and J is TRBJ2-5; D not certain. Germline loops: CDR1 MDHEN, CDR2 SYDVKM. The CDR3 spans 12 residues. V gave up 5 bases and J gave up 11 bases, with 15 bases separating them. The CDR3 sequence: CASSTLGARQYF. The CDR3 DNA is TGTGCCAGCAGTACCTTGGGTGCCAGGCAGTACTTC. Supplemented by reference TRBV28 and TRBJ2-5, the full variable domain reads DVKVTQSSRYLVKRTGEKVFLECVQDMDHENMFWYRQDPGLGLRLIYFSYDVKMKEKGDIPEGYSVSREKKERFSLILESASTNQTSMYLCASSTLGARQYFGPGTRLLVL.

This clone was observed a few times. The same CDR3 also results from other DNA sequences found in this sample. The chain couples TRBV14 to TRBJ1-1; TRBD1 might be the D (5 bases). There are 14 residues in the CDR3. Trimming pared 1 base from V and 1 base from J, leaving 7 bases between. CDR1 SGHDN and CDR2 FVKESK come from the germline V gene. The DNA for the CDR3 is TGTGCCAGCAGCCAAGCAACAGGGAACACTGAAGCTTTCTTT. Translation gives CASSQATGNTEAFF.

The chain has TRBV19 and TRBJ1-3; no definite D call. Germline assignment: CDR1 LNHDA and CDR2 SQIVND (reference sequence). Trimming left V 4 bases short and J 0 bases short, with 10 bases between. The CDR3 runs to 15 residues. CDR3 in DNA: TGTGCCAGTAGTACTCCTCCCTTCTCTGGAAACACCATATATTTT. This sequence encodes CASSTPPFSGNTIYF.